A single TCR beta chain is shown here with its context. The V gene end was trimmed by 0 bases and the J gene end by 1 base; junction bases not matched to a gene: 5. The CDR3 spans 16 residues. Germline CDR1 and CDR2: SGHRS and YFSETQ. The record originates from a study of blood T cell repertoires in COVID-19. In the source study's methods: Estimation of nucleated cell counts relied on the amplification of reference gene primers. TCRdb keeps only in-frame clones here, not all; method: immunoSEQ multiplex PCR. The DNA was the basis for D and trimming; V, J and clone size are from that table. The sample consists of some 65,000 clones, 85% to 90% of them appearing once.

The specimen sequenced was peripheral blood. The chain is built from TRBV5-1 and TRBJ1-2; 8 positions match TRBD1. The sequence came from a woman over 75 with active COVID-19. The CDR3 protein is CASSLVDGQGNYGYTF. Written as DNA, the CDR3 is TGCGCCAGCAGCTTGGTTGATGGACAGGGTAACTATGGCTACACCTTC.